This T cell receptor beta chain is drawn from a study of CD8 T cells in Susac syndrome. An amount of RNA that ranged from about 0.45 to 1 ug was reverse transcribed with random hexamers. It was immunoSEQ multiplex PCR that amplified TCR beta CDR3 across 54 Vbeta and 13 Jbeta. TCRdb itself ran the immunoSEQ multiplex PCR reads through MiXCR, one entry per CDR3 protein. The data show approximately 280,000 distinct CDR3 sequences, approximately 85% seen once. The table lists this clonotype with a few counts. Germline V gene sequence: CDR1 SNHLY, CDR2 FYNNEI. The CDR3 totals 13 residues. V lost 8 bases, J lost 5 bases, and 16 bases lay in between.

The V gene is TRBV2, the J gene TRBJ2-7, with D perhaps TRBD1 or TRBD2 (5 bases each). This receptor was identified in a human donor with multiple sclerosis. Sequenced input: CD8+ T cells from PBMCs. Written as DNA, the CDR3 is TGTGCCAGCGAGTATGAGGGGACCGACGAGCAGTACTTC. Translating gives CASEYEGTDEQYF.